These 20 T cell receptor beta chains originate from one sample sequenced in a study of vaccination and CD4 T cells after COVID-19. Cultured CD4+ T-cell DNA underwent Oncomine TCR Beta short-read sequencing. TCRdb independently ran MiXCR on the PCR reads; one entry per CDR3 protein. The sample records 12,000 or so distinct CDR3 sequences, 40% to 60% being singletons. No cognate antigen is known for these TCRs. Documented treatment: approximately 9-day PBMC culture with coronavirus spike peptide pools or control peptides (ViraFEST assay). Sequenced material: CD4+ T cells from blood, cultured in vitro. The receptors here all came from a human donor who had recovered from COVID-19.

This clonotype came up a few times. The J gene is TRBJ2-7, the V gene TRBV21-1; TRBD1, the D gene given by the table, was not confirmed from the DNA. TRBV21-1 is marked as a pseudogene. CDR3 length equals 15 residues. The CDR3 protein is CASSKSRGANYEQYF. The CDR3 nucleotides read TGTGCCAGCAGCAAAAGTCGGGGCGCCAACTACGAGCAGTACTTC.

The CDR3: CASSEFWGRYEQYF. CDR3 nucleotides: TGTGCCAGCAGTGAATTTTGGGGGCGCTACGAGCAGTACTTC. The chain links TRBV6-1 to TRBJ2-7; weak D call: TRBD1 (6 bases). V dropped 2 bases and J dropped 3 bases, with 11 bases sitting between them. Germline values: CDR1 MNHNS, CDR2 SASEGT. CDR3 length: 14 residues.

The rearrangement joins TRBV7-2 to TRBJ2-5; the D gene is possibly TRBD1 (6 bases). The V gene lost 1 base and the J gene lost 1 base, with 13 bases spanning the gap. The CDR3 runs 16 residues. Germline CDR1 and CDR2: SGHTA and FQGNSA. This CDR3 is CASSLVNRVAQETQYF. In nucleotides, the CDR3 is TGTGCCAGCAGCTTAGTAAACAGGGTCGCCCAAGAGACCCAGTACTTC.

The rearrangement links TRBV5-1 to TRBJ1-5; tentatively, D is TRBD1 (5 bases). The length of the CDR3 is 14 residues. Looked up from germline, CDR1 is SGHRS and CDR2 is YFSETQ. Trimming took 0 bases from V and 1 from J, leaving 5 bases between them. CDR3 nucleotide sequence: TGCGCCAGCAGCTTGGAGGGGAGCAATCAGCCCCAGCATTTT. Protein sequence: CASSLEGSNQPQHF.

The gene calls are TRBV10-3 and TRBJ1-2; a possible D gene is TRBD1 (6 bases). The ends were cut back, 3 bases at V and 1 base at J, with 12 bases in the middle. In germline, CDR1 is ENHRY, CDR2 SYGVKD. CDR3 length: 15 residues. CDR3 nucleotide sequence: TGTGCCATCAGTGAAGGTGGGACAAGTAACTATGGCTACACCTTC. This gives the protein CAISEGGTSNYGYTF.

A few counts support this clonotype. The CDR3 region is CAWSKGQGSNQPQHF. The CDR3, as DNA: TGTGCCTGGAGTAAAGGACAGGGTAGCAATCAGCCCCAGCATTTT. This chain uses TRBV30 with TRBJ1-5, with 8 bases aligning to TRBD1. The ends lost 2 bases at V and 0 bases at J; junction bases unmatched: 3. The CDR3 extends over 15 amino acids. Germline CDR1 reads GTSNPN; CDR2 reads SVGIG (reference sequence).

The sample holds a few counts of this clonotype. CDR3 loop: CASSEGGVVSNYGYTF. CDR3 sequence (DNA): TGTGCCAGCAGTGAGGGAGGAGTCGTATCTAACTATGGCTACACCTTC. V gene TRBV6-1 combines with J gene TRBJ1-2, with no clear D. CDR3 length: 16 residues. Deletions cut 3 bases from V and 0 bases from J, with 14 bases between. The germline V gene has CDR1 MNHNS and CDR2 SASEGT.

J is TRBJ2-5 and V is TRBV6-1; 7 positions agree with TRBD1. Germline-derived CDR1 and CDR2 are MNHNS and SASEGT. J lost 5 bases, V lost 5 bases, and 11 bases had no gene match. The CDR3 runs to 15 residues. The CDR3 loop is CASSPGQSPTETQYF. The CDR3 DNA reads TGTGCCAGCAGTCCGGGACAGAGCCCAACGGAGACCCAGTACTTC.

This chain links TRBV7-2 with TRBJ2-3; the D gene is possibly TRBD1 (5 bases). Germline CDR1 is SGHTA and CDR2 is FQGNSA. The V gene lost 1 base and the J gene lost 2 bases, with 7 bases spanning the gap. The CDR3 length is 14 residues. In DNA, the CDR3 is TGTGCCAGCAGCTTAGGACAGTTCACAGATACGCAGTATTTT. Protein sequence: CASSLGQFTDTQYF.

This chain uses TRBV20-1 with TRBJ2-3; 11 nucleotides align to TRBD2. V shed 6 bases, J shed 4 bases, and the junction held 3 bases outside the gene matches. Germline V gene sequence: CDR1 DFQATT, CDR2 SNEGSKA (reference sequence). CDR3 length: 13 amino acids. The CDR3 bases are TGCAGTGCAAAACTAGCGGGGGCAGATACGCAGTATTTT. Translating it yields CSAKLAGADTQYF.

The chain is built from TRBV30 and TRBJ2-1; 11 positions match TRBD2. J gave up 5 bases and V 0 bases, and 9 bases lay outside the gene matches. The CDR3 runs to 17 residues. The germline V gene has CDR1 GTSNPN and CDR2 SVGIG (reference sequence). The CDR3 region is CAWSVRLAGGPDNEQFF. The DNA for the CDR3 is TGTGCCTGGAGTGTACGATTAGCGGGAGGGCCTGACAATGAGCAGTTCTTC.

This clonotype occurred a few times. This rearrangement joins TRBV7-3 to TRBJ2-5, with 9 bases lining up with TRBD2. This CDR3 is built from 14 residues. Per the germline V gene, CDR1 is SGHTA and CDR2 is FQGTGA. Trimming at V came to 2 bases and at J to 5 bases, leaving 3 bases not matched to a gene. CDR3 DNA sequence: TGTGCCAGCAGCTTAGCGGGAGGGCCGGAGACCCAGTACTTC. Protein: CASSLAGGPETQYF.

The J gene is TRBJ2-1, the V gene TRBV7-2; 11 bases match TRBD2. The V and J ends lost 5 bases and 4 bases, in that order; junction bases with no gene match: 16. CDR1 SGHTA and CDR2 FQGNSA come from the germline V gene. The CDR3 is made up of 19 amino acids. In DNA, the CDR3 is TGTGCCAGCAGCAAACCCCCCCCGCGCGGGACTAGCGGATACAATGAGCAGTTCTTC. Translation gives CASSKPPPRGTSGYNEQFF.

This chain uses TRBV20-1 with TRBJ2-5; D not certain. V lost 4 bases and J lost 1, with 10 bases in between. The CDR3 length is 13 residues. The germline V gene encodes CDR1 DFQATT and CDR2 SNEGSKA (reference sequence). The CDR3 coding sequence is TGCAGTGCTACGCCGGGCCTCCAAGAGACCCAGTACTTC. Amino acid sequence: CSATPGLQETQYF.

The V call is TRBV12-5, the J call TRBJ1-2, with D possibly TRBD1 on 6 matching bases. Germline CDR1 is LGHNT and CDR2 is FRNRAP. This CDR3 is 14 amino acids long. The ends were cut back, 1 base at V and 7 bases at J, with 13 bases in the middle. The chain's CDR3 is CASGLDPGGAGYTF. Here the CDR3 DNA reads TGTGCTAGTGGTTTGGATCCGGGGGGGGCTGGCTACACCTTC.

The gene calls are TRBV27 and TRBJ2-5; TRBD1 aligns across 7 bases. The CDR3 is made up of 19 amino acids. With V trimmed by 6 bases and J by 5 bases, 24 bases remained unmatched. Per germline, CDR1 MNHEY and CDR2 SMNVEV (reference sequence). The CDR3 loop reads CASRPTPFLPGQPMETQYF. For the CDR3, the DNA is TGTGCCAGCAGACCCACACCTTTCCTACCGGGACAGCCAATGGAGACCCAGTACTTC.

The CDR3 protein is CASSRVHTEQFF. CDR3 DNA: TGTGCCAGCAGCCGGGTCCATACTGAGCAGTTCTTC. The chain combines TRBV7-2 with TRBJ2-1; D gene unclear. CDR1 is SGHTA and CDR2 is FQGNSA in the germline V gene. With 5 bases removed from V and 9 bases from J, the gap between germline ends came to 11 bases. This CDR3 is 12 amino acids long.

This chain uses TRBV10-3 with TRBJ1-3; TRBD1 might be the D (5 bases). Looked up from germline, CDR1 is ENHRY and CDR2 is SYGVKD. CDR3 length equals 18 residues. The V end was cut by 5 bases, the J end by 0 bases, with 20 bases between. Here the CDR3 reads CAISKPRGALSSGNTIYF. CDR3 nucleotides: TGTGCCATCAGTAAGCCCCGGGGCGCTTTGAGCTCTGGAAACACCATATATTTT.

This clonotype appeared a single time. This rearrangement joins TRBV6-4 to TRBJ2-1, with 9 bases aligning to TRBD2. The CDR3 has 14 amino acids. The ends lost 3 bases at V and 4 bases at J; junction bases unmatched: 1. Germline V gene lookup returns CDR1 MRHNA and CDR2 SNTAGT. The DNA for the CDR3 is TGTGCCAGCAGTGAGAGCGGGAGGTACAATGAGCAGTTCTTC. Amino acids: CASSESGRYNEQFF.

The table lists this clonotype with a few counts. The chain combines TRBV29-1 with TRBJ1-2; 9 bases are shared with TRBD1. The CDR3 runs to 14 residues. Germline V gene data show CDR1 as SQVTM and CDR2 as ANQGSEA. The V segment lost 4 bases and the J segment 6 bases; nucleotides outside the gene matches: 9. CDR3 bases: TGCAGCGTTGCGGACAGGGGTTGGAAGAATGGCTACACCTTC. Amino acids: CSVADRGWKNGYTF.